This TCR beta chain was recorded in a study of blood T cell repertoires in COVID-19. Per germline, CDR1 MNHEY and CDR2 SVGAGI. The CDR3 totals 15 residues. V dropped 4 bases and J dropped 4; count of bases not matched to a gene: 8. Here immunoSEQ multiplex PCR was the method, and the copy in TCRdb shows in-frame clones only, minus some. The sample has some 150,000 clones, 82% seen once. Sequencing input: peripheral blood. This chain joins TRBV6-5 and TRBJ1-2; TRBD1 matches at 8 bases. This receptor was obtained from a woman between 65 and 79 years old with acute or convalescent COVID-19. The CDR3 region is CASSSRTGSVYGYTF. CDR3 bases: TGTGCCAGCAGTTCCCGGACAGGGTCGGTCTATGGCTACACCTTC.